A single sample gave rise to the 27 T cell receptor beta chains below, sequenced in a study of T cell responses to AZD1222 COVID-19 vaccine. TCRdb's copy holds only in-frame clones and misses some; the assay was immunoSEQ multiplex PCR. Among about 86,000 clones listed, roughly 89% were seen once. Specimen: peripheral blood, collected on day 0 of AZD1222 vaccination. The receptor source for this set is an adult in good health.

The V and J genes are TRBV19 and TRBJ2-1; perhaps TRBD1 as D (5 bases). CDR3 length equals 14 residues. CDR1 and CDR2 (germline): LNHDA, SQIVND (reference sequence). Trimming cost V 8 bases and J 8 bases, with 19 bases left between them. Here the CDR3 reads CASPWQGRWYEQFF. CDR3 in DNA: TGTGCCAGTCCCTGGCAGGGTAGGTGGTATGAGCAGTTCTTC. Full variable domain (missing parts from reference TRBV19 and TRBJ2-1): DGGITQSPKYLFRKEGQNVTLSCEQNLNHDAMYWYRQDPGQGLRLIYYSQIVNDFQKGDIAEGYSVSREKKESFPLTVTSAQKNPTAFYLCASPWQGRWYEQFFGPGTRLTVL.

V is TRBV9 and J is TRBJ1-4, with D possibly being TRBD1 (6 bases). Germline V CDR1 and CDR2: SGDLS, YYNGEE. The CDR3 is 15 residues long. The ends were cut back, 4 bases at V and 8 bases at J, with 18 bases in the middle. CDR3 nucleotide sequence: TGTGCCAGCAGCTTCGGACAGTCGCGTGGCGAAAAACTGTTTTTT. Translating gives CASSFGQSRGEKLFF.

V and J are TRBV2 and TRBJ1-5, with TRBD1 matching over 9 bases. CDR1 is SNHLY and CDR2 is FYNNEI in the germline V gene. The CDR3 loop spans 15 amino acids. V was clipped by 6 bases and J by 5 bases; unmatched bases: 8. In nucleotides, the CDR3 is TGTGCCAGCAGCCAAGGGACAGGGAGGTATCAGCCCCAGCATTTT. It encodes CASSQGTGRYQPQHF.

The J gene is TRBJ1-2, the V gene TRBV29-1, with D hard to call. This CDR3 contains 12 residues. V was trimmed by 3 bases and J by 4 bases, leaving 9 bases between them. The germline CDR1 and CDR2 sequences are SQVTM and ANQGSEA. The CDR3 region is CSVDNPPYGYTF. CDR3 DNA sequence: TGCAGCGTTGACAACCCTCCCTATGGCTACACCTTC.

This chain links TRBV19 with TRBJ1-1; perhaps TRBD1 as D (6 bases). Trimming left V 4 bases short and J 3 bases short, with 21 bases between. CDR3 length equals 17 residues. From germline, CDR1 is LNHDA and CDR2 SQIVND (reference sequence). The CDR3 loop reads CASSTRNTGTTDTEAFF. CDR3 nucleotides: TGTGCCAGTAGTACACGCAACACAGGGACAACGGACACTGAAGCTTTCTTT.

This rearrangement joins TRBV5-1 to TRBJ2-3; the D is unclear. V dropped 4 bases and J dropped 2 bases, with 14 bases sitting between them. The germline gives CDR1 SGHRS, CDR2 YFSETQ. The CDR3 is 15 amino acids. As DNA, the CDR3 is TGCGCCAGCAGCCCCTCAGGCCACTCCACAGATACGCAGTATTTT. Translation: CASSPSGHSTDTQYF.

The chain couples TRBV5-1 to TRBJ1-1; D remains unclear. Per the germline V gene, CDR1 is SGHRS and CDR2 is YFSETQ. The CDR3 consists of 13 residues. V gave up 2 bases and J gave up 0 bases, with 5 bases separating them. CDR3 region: CASSFYVNTEAFF. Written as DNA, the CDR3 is TGCGCCAGCAGCTTTTACGTGAACACTGAAGCTTTCTTT.

CDR3 nucleotides: TGTGCCAGCTCATTGGGACTGAACAATGAGCAGTTCTTC. Its protein product is CASSLGLNNEQFF. The J gene is TRBJ2-1, the V gene TRBV18, with D tentatively TRBD2 (6 bases). Trimming left V 5 bases short and J 5 bases short, with 10 bases between. The CDR3 totals 13 residues. Germline V lookup: CDR1 KGHSH, CDR2 LQKENI. The full variable domain, with the rest looked up from reference TRBV18 and TRBJ2-1, is NAGVMQNPRHLVRRRGQEARLRCSPMKGHSHVYWYRQLPEEGLKFMVYLQKENIIDESGMPKERFSAEFPKEGPSILRIQQVVRGDSAAYFCASSLGLNNEQFFGPGTRLTVL.

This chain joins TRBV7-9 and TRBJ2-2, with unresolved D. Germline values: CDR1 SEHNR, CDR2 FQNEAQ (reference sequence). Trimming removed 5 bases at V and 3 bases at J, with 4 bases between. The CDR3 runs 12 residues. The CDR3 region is CASSPYTGELFF. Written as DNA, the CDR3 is TGTGCCAGCAGCCCCTACACCGGGGAGCTGTTTTTT.

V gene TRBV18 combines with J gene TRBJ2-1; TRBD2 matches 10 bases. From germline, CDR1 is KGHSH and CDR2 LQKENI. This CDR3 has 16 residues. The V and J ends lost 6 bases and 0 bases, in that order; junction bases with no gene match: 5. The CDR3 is CASSQASGSSYNEQFF. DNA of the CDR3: TGTGCCAGCTCTCAAGCTAGCGGGAGCTCCTACAATGAGCAGTTCTTC.

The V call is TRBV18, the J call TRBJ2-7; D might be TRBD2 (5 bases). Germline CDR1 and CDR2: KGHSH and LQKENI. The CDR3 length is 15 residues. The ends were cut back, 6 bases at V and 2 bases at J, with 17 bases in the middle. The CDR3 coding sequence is TGTGCCAGCTCTCTCGGACCCGTCGGGACCTACGAGCAGTACTTC. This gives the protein CASSLGPVGTYEQYF.

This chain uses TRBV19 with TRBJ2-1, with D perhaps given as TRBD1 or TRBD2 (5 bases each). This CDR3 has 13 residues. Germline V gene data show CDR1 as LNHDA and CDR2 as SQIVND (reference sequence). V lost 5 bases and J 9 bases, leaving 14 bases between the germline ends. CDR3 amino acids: CASSLGPSAEQFF. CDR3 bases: TGTGCCAGTAGTCTGGGACCTTCCGCTGAGCAGTTCTTC.

The CDR3 nucleotides read TGTGCCAGCAGCCCCCGGGGGTGGGAGCTGTTTTTT. It codes for CASSPRGWELFF. The rearrangement links TRBV7-9 to TRBJ2-2; TRBD2 is a possible D gene (6 bases). This CDR3 is built from 12 residues. Trimming cost V 5 bases and J 9 bases, with 10 bases left between them. Germline loops: CDR1 SEHNR, CDR2 FQNEAQ (reference sequence). Full variable domain (missing parts from reference TRBV7-9 and TRBJ2-2): DTGVSQNPRHKITKRGQNVTFRCDPISEHNRLYWYRQTLGQGPEFLTYFQNEAQLEKSRLLSDRFSAERPKGSFSTLEIQRTEQGDSAMYLCASSPRGWELFFGEGSRLTVL.

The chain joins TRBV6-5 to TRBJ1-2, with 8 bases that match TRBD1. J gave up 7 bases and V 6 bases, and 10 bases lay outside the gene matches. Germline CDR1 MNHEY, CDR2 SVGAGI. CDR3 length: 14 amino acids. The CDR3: CASSPAGRGLGYTF. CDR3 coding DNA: TGTGCCAGCAGCCCGGCGGGCAGGGGGCTTGGCTACACCTTC.

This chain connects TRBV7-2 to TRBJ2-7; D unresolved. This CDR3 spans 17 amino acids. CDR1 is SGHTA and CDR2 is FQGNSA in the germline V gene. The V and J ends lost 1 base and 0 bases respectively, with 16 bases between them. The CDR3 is CASSLVYVSEYSYEQYF. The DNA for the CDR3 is TGTGCCAGCAGCTTAGTGTACGTCAGCGAATACTCCTACGAGCAGTACTTC.

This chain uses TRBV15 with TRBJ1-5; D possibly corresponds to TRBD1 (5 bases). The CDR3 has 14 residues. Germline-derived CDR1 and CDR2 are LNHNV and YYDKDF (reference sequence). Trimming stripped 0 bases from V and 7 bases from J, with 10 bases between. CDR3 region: CATSRDLRGQPQHF. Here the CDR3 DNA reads TGTGCCACCAGCAGAGATCTCCGGGGGCAGCCCCAGCATTTT.

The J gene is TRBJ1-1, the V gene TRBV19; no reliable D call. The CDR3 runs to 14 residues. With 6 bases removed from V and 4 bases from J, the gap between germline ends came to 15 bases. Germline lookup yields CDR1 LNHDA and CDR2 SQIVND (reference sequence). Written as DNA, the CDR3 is TGTGCCAGTAGCCCAGGTTCCCGAGCCACTGAAGCTTTCTTT. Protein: CASSPGSRATEAFF.

The CDR3: CASSDGGGNQPQHF. The CDR3 bases are TGTGCCAGCAGTGATGGAGGGGGCAATCAGCCCCAGCATTTT. The V and J genes are TRBV6-1 and TRBJ1-5; a possible D gene is TRBD1 (5 bases). The CDR3 consists of 14 residues. The germline V gene has CDR1 MNHNS and CDR2 SASEGT. Trimming removed 3 bases from V and 2 bases from J, with 8 bases in between.

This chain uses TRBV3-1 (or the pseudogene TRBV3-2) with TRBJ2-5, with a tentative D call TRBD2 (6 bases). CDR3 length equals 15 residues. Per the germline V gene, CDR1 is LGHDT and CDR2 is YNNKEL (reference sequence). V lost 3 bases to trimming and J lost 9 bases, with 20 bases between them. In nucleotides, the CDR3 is TGTGCCAGCAGCCACCGTGGAGGGGTCGGGGCGGCCCAGTACTTC. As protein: CASSHRGGVGAAQYF.

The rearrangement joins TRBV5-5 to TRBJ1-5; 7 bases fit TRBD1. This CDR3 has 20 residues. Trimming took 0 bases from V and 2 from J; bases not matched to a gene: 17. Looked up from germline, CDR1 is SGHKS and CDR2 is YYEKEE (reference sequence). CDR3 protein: CASSLELTGRRYDGNQPQHF. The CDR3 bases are TGTGCCAGCAGCTTGGAACTGACAGGGCGTCGATATGACGGCAATCAGCCCCAGCATTTT.

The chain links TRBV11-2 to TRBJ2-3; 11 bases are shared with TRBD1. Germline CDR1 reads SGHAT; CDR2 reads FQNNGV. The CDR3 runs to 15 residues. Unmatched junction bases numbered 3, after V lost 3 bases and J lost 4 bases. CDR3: CASSLDRGPSDTQYF. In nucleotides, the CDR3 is TGTGCCAGCAGCTTGGACAGGGGGCCTTCAGATACGCAGTATTTT.

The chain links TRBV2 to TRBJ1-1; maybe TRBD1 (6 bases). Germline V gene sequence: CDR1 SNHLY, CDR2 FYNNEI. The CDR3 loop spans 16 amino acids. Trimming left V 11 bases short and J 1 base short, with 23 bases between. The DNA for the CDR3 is TGTGCCGGAACCCGGCTACCACCGGGACAGAACACTGAAGCTTTCTTT. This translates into CAGTRLPPGQNTEAFF.

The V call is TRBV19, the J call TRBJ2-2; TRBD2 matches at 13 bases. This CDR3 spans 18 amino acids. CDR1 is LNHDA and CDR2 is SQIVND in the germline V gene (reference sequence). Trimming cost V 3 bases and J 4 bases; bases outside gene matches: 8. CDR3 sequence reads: CASSITSGGAMGTGELFF. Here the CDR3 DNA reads TGTGCCAGTAGTATTACTAGCGGGGGGGCAATGGGCACCGGGGAGCTGTTTTTT.

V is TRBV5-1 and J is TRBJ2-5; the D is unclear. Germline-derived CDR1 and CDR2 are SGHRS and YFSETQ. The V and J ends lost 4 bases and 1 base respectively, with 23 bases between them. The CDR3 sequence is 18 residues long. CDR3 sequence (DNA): TGCGCCAGCAGCCCTCGGCCCCCCTCGGGCATCGTCCAAGAGACCCAGTACTTC. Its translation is CASSPRPPSGIVQETQYF.

The CDR3 spells CASSFGVRTGRTSTDTQYF. In nucleotides, the CDR3 is TGTGCCAGCAGCTTTGGGGTTAGGACAGGGAGGACCAGCACAGATACGCAGTATTTT. The chain is built from TRBV12-1 and TRBJ2-3; the table's D call of TRBD1 was not tested on the DNA. TRBV12-1 is given as a pseudogene. The CDR3 extends over 19 amino acids.

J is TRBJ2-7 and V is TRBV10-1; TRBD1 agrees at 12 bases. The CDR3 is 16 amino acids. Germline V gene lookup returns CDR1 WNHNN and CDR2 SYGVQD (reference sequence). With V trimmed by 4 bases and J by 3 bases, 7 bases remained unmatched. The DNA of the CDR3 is TGCGCCAGCAGTGGCGTCGGGACAGGGGGCTTCTACGAGCAGTACTTC. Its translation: CASSGVGTGGFYEQYF.

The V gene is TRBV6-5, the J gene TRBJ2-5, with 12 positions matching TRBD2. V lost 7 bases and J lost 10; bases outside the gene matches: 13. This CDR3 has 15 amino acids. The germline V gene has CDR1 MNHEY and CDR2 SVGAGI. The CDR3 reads CASTLLAGGQRNQYF. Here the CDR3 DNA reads TGTGCCAGCACTCTCCTAGCGGGGGGGCAGAGGAACCAGTACTTC.